What follows are 15 T cell receptor beta chains derived from one specimen sequenced in a study of blood T cell repertoires in COVID-19. Here immunoSEQ multiplex PCR was the method, and the copy in TCRdb shows in-frame clones only, minus some. The sample lists about 200,000 clones; 70% to 90% were seen once. The sequencing sample was made of peripheral blood. The receptors originated from a woman older than 75 with acute or convalescent COVID-19.

J is TRBJ2-7 and V is TRBV6-2 or TRBV6-3; 8 bases map to TRBD1. Germline CDR1 MNHEY, CDR2 SVGEGT. The CDR3 extends over 15 amino acids. J gave up 7 bases and V 4 bases, and 12 bases lay outside the gene matches. The CDR3 loop is CASSSAWAGGWEQYF. CDR3 DNA sequence: TGTGCCAGCAGTTCCGCCTGGGCAGGGGGCTGGGAGCAGTACTTC.

The CDR3 is CASSPRTGSKFF. The CDR3 nucleotides read TGTGCCAGCAGTCCGAGGACAGGGAGCAAGTTCTTC. The chain joins TRBV5-8 to TRBJ2-1; 8 bases align to TRBD1. The germline V gene encodes CDR1 SGHTS and CDR2 YDEGEE. This CDR3 contains 12 residues. The V gene end was trimmed by 5 bases and the J gene end by 14 bases; junction bases not matched to a gene: 9.

The V call is TRBV10-3, the J call TRBJ2-3; possibly TRBD2 for D (5 bases). Trimming took off 4 bases at V and 0 bases at J, with 8 bases between the two ends. CDR1 and CDR2 (germline): ENHRY, SYGVKD. The CDR3 covers 14 residues. CDR3 in amino acids: CAISALASTDTQYF. The CDR3 DNA follows: TGTGCCATCAGTGCGTTAGCGAGCACAGATACGCAGTATTTT.

This chain connects TRBV7-2 to TRBJ2-7; TRBD2 matches 13 bases. CDR3 size: 15 residues. Unmatched junction bases numbered 7, after V lost 7 bases and J lost 4 bases. Per germline, CDR1 SGHTA and CDR2 FQGNSA. As DNA, the CDR3 is TGTGCCAGCACCACGGGACTAGCGGGACTATACGAGCAGTACTTC. Translated, it gives CASTTGLAGLYEQYF. The full variable domain, completed using reference TRBV7-2 and TRBJ2-7, is GAGVSQSPSNKVTEKGKDVELRCDPISGHTALYWYRQSLGQGLEFLIYFQGNSAPDKSGLPSDRFSAERTGGSVSTLTIQRTQQEDSAVYLCASTTGLAGLYEQYFGPGTRLTVT.

This clone has just a few counts. The rearrangement joins TRBV2 to TRBJ2-7; D is uncertain. The length of the CDR3 is 13 residues. Trimming removed 7 bases from V and 2 bases from J, with 12 bases in between. CDR1 and CDR2 from the germline V gene are SNHLY and FYNNEI. The CDR3 DNA sequence: TGTGCCAGCACTGTCGCGTTCCCCTACGAGCAGTACTTC. It is translated as CASTVAFPYEQYF.

The chain carries TRBV5-1 and TRBJ1-3; D is possibly TRBD1 (5 bases). Germline lookup yields CDR1 SGHRS and CDR2 YFSETQ. CDR3 length: 16 residues. V dropped 2 bases and J dropped 4 bases, with 16 bases sitting between them. This CDR3 is CASSFGGESSGNTIYF. CDR3 sequence (DNA): TGCGCCAGCAGCTTCGGGGGGGAAAGCTCCGGAAACACCATATATTTT.

The rearrangement links TRBV12-3 or TRBV12-4 to TRBJ1-1; tentative D call: TRBD1 (5 bases). The CDR3 length is 12 residues. V lost 2 bases and J lost 4, with 5 bases in between. DNA for the CDR3: TGTGCCAGCAGTTTAAGGGGCACTGAAGCTTTCTTT. This translates into CASSLRGTEAFF.

The genes are TRBV5-1 and TRBJ1-2; possibly TRBD1 for D (6 bases). V shed 0 bases and J shed 4 bases, with 28 bases lying between them. The CDR3 contains 20 residues. CDR1 is SGHRS, CDR2 YFSETQ, per germline. CDR3 in amino acids: CASSLDPTNRERAGFYGYTF. The CDR3 DNA follows: TGCGCCAGCAGCTTGGACCCTACCAACAGGGAACGGGCTGGTTTCTATGGCTACACCTTC.

The chain is built from TRBV5-8 and TRBJ1-6; D is perhaps TRBD1 (5 bases). Per the germline V gene, CDR1 is SGHTS and CDR2 is YDEGEE. V was clipped by 4 bases and J by 9 bases, with 11 bases between them. This CDR3 is 13 amino acids long. CDR3 region: CASSPIRGSPLHF. In DNA, the CDR3 is TGTGCCAGCAGCCCTATAAGGGGTTCACCCCTCCACTTT.

This sequence joins TRBV28 and TRBJ2-5; 7 nucleotides match TRBD1. J lost 5 bases, V lost 7 bases, and 13 bases had no gene match. Germline V gives CDR1 MDHEN, CDR2 SYDVKM. This CDR3 is 15 amino acids long. CDR3 region: CASTPPNRGWETQYF. The CDR3 nucleotides are TGTGCCAGCACCCCCCCGAACAGGGGATGGGAGACCCAGTACTTC.

The V gene is TRBV7-9, the J gene TRBJ2-7, with D uncertain. The germline gives CDR1 SEHNR, CDR2 FQNEAQ (reference sequence). CDR3 length equals 13 residues. The germline V and J ends were trimmed by 3 bases and 1 base, with 7 bases remaining between them. CDR3: CASSFAGSYEQYF. The DNA for the CDR3 is TGTGCCAGCAGCTTCGCCGGGTCCTACGAGCAGTACTTC.

This chain uses TRBV19 with TRBJ2-7, with TRBD2 identical over 8 bases. After removal of 5 bases from V and 3 bases from J, the junction contained 3 bases not matched to a gene. In germline, CDR1 is LNHDA, CDR2 SQIVND (reference sequence). CDR3 length: 13 residues. The CDR3 region has the DNA TGTGCCAGTAGTGTCGGGGGGGGCTACGAGCAGTACTTC. Translation: CASSVGGGYEQYF.

In its sample, this clone was seen a few times. The gene calls are TRBV28 and TRBJ1-1, with 8 bases identical to TRBD1. Trimming cost V 5 bases and J 11 bases; bases outside gene matches: 16. The germline V gene encodes CDR1 MDHEN and CDR2 SYDVKM. This CDR3 comprises 15 residues. The CDR3 bases are TGTGCCAGCAGTGCCCCCCGGACAGGGATGGGGGTTGCTTTCTTT. Amino acid sequence: CASSAPRTGMGVAFF.

This rearrangement joins TRBV24-1 to TRBJ2-3, with 9 bases lining up with TRBD2. This CDR3 has 14 amino acids. V lost 7 bases to trimming and J lost 8 bases; unmatched junction nucleotides: 9. Germline V CDR1 and CDR2: KGHDR, SFDVKD. The CDR3 spells CATRGAGGNVTQYF. CDR3 DNA: TGTGCCACCAGGGGAGCGGGAGGTAATGTTACGCAGTATTTT.

This clone has a single count. CDR3 residues: CASSHPSDTDTQYF. CDR3 bases: TGTGCCAGCTCGCACCCCTCAGACACAGATACGCAGTATTTT. The V call is TRBV18, the J call TRBJ2-3; no definite D call. This CDR3 contains 14 residues. The germline CDR1 and CDR2 sequences are KGHSH and LQKENI. The germline V and J ends were trimmed by 6 bases and 2 bases, with 12 bases remaining between them.